The entry below describes one T cell receptor (beta chain). Authors' methods: Estimates of nucleated cell counts were drawn from the amplification of reference gene primers. Using immunoSEQ multiplex PCR, the repertoire was profiled, and TCRdb retains in-frame clones only, with some absent. The V and J calls and the clone size are those of that table, but D and trimming were determined from the DNA. This table holds about 34,000 clones, 80% found once. This CDR3 has 18 amino acids. Unmatched junction bases numbered 4, after V lost 1 base and J lost 5 bases. CDR1 is MNHEY and CDR2 is SMNVEV in the germline V gene (reference sequence). These data belong to a study of blood T cell repertoires in COVID-19. Study details: In each case, the material was cDNA or gDNA derived from T cells, B-cell-depleted T cells, or PBMCs.

The sequenced sample consisted of peripheral blood. The clonotype originates from a man aged 80 or over with acute or convalescent COVID-19. The chain uses TRBV27 and TRBJ2-2, with 16 bases lining up with TRBD2. The CDR3 here is CASSLYGTSGGATGELFF. Here the CDR3 DNA reads TGTGCCAGCAGTTTATATGGGACTAGCGGGGGGGCAACCGGGGAGCTGTTTTTT.